This T cell receptor (beta chain) was recovered during a study of T cell responses to AZD1222 COVID-19 vaccine. Study information: Recipients boosted at about 4 weeks or about 12 weeks are pooled. Study-level points and caveats: Most donors were white British, females outnumbered males, and clonal diversity was possibly underestimated. Only a handful of individuals given AZD1222 were seropositive at baseline.

Assay used: immunoSEQ multiplex PCR; TCRdb lists only in-frame clones, some missing. Among about 140,000 clones listed, less than 95% were seen once. Turning to this clone: Its antigen is unknown.

In germline, CDR1 is MNHEY, CDR2 SVGAGI. The CDR3 has 15 amino acids. V gave up 1 base and J gave up 2 bases, with 6 bases separating them. The sequences come from peripheral blood, collected on day 0 of AZD1222 vaccination. This TCR derives from an adult in good health. This chain uses TRBV6-5 with TRBJ2-6, with a possible D match to TRBD2 (5 bases). The CDR3, as DNA: TGTGCCAGCAGTTACTTCGGGGCTGGGGCCAACGTCCTGACTTTC. It translates to CASSYFGAGANVLTF.